The 21 T cell receptor beta chains below come from one sample, sequenced in a study of Graves' ophthalmopathy and Graves' hyperthyroidism. CDR3 regions of TCR beta were amplified from RNA transcripts. An initial RT-PCR round employing HTBI primers preceded a second-round multiplex PCR. MiXCR, run by TCRdb on the multiplex PCR reads, gives a single entry per CDR3 protein. Here the sample spans 650,000 to 900,000 distinct CDR3 sequences, roughly 40% being singletons. What was sequenced was peripheral blood. The receptors originated from an adult man with Graves' ophthalmopathy.

The rearrangement joins TRBV29-1 to TRBJ1-2; 7 positions agree with TRBD1. Germline-derived CDR1 and CDR2 are SQVTM and ANQGSEA. The CDR3 length is 14 residues. Losses at the gene ends were 3 bases for V and 0 bases for J; bases not matched to a gene: 4. The CDR3 DNA reads as TGCAGCGTTGATAGGGACAGTGCTAACTATGGCTACACCTTC. Translating it yields CSVDRDSANYGYTF.

This clonotype was seen a few times. The chain uses TRBV4-1 and TRBJ1-6; no definite D call. Germline CDR1 MGHRA, CDR2 YSYEKL. The CDR3 spans 16 residues. V was pared by 0 bases and J by 9 bases, with 15 bases between. CDR3 protein: CASSQDMRSHPSPLHF. The CDR3 DNA reads TGCGCCAGCAGCCAAGATATGCGCTCCCACCCTTCACCCCTCCACTTT.

On this clonotype itself: Its ends do not fully match the called genes, so a read error is possible. The chain carries TRBV11-1 and TRBJ1-2; D not resolved. From germline, CDR1 is SGHAT and CDR2 FQDESV (reference sequence). The length of the CDR3 is 12 residues. The CDR3, as DNA: TGTGTCAGCAGCCCTGATAACTATGGCTACACCTTC. This gives the protein CVSSPDNYGYTF.

This clonotype appeared many times. The J gene is TRBJ2-7, the V gene TRBV10-3; TRBD2 agrees at 7 bases. The CDR3 totals 15 residues. Germline V gives CDR1 ENHRY, CDR2 SYGVKD. V lost 5 bases and J lost 1; bases outside the gene matches: 8. CDR3 bases: TGTGCCATCAGTTCTAGCGGACCGGGATCCTACGAGCAGTACTTC. This encodes CAISSSGPGSYEQYF.

In its sample, this clonotype was seen many times. The chain links TRBV12-3 or TRBV12-4 to TRBJ2-5; 9 bases are a match to TRBD1. Trimming removed 5 bases from V and 5 bases from J; junction bases left unmatched: 15. The CDR3 runs 17 residues. This CDR3 reads CASSPGRSTGGGETQYF. The CDR3 nucleotides are TGTGCCAGCAGTCCAGGTCGATCGACAGGGGGTGGTGAGACCCAGTACTTC.

The rearrangement joins TRBV6-1 to TRBJ2-7; TRBD2 agrees at 7 bases. Germline lookup yields CDR1 MNHNS and CDR2 SASEGT. The trim removed 6 bases at V and 4 bases at J, leaving 9 bases unmatched. The CDR3 spans 14 residues. CDR3 protein: CASRRTGLKYEQYF. As DNA, the CDR3 is TGTGCCAGCAGAAGAACGGGACTAAAATACGAGCAGTACTTC.

In this sample, this clonotype turned up a few times. The genes are TRBV11-2 and TRBJ2-7; the D gene is possibly TRBD1 (7 bases). The CDR3 sequence is 15 residues long. The germline CDR1 and CDR2 sequences are SGHAT and FQNNGV. The V gene lost 5 bases and the J gene lost 3 bases, with 17 bases spanning the gap. DNA of the CDR3: TGTGCCAGCAGCCAAGAGGGCCAGGGGGGCTACGAGCAGTACTTC. As protein: CASSQEGQGGYEQYF.

The chain carries TRBV25-1 and TRBJ2-6, with D tentatively TRBD1 or TRBD2 (5 bases each). The CDR3 loop spans 16 amino acids. Germline CDR1 and CDR2: MGHDK and SYGVNS. V gave up 2 bases and J gave up 4 bases, with 12 bases separating them. The CDR3 loop is CASSERGVPGANVLTF. CDR3 nucleotide sequence: TGTGCCAGCAGTGAAAGGGGAGTTCCAGGGGCCAACGTCCTGACTTTC. The whole variable domain, filled in from reference TRBV25-1 and TRBJ2-6, reads EADIYQTPRYLVIGTGKKITLECSQTMGHDKMYWYQQDPGMELHLIHYSYGVNSTEKGDLSSESTVSRIRTEHFPLTLESARPSHTSQYLCASSERGVPGANVLTFGAGSRLTVL.

This clonotype appeared once. V is TRBV7-2 and J is TRBJ2-5, with D perhaps assigned TRBD1 or TRBD2 (5 bases each). The CDR3 runs to 13 residues. In germline, CDR1 is SGHTA, CDR2 FQGNSA. The ends were cut back, 8 bases at V and 3 bases at J, with 13 bases in the middle. The CDR3 bases are TGTGCCAGCGAAAGTAGAGGGGAAGAGACCCAGTACTTC. Encoded protein: CASESRGEETQYF.

The chain uses TRBV10-3 and TRBJ2-3, with D possibly being TRBD2 (5 bases). The V gene lost 3 bases and the J gene lost 0 bases, with 13 bases spanning the gap. Germline values: CDR1 ENHRY, CDR2 SYGVKD. This CDR3 spans 16 amino acids. The CDR3 region is CAISDPTRASTDTQYF. In DNA form, the CDR3 reads TGTGCCATCAGTGACCCCACTAGAGCTAGCACAGATACGCAGTATTTT.

The gene calls are TRBV7-2 and TRBJ2-5; D is unresolved. Trimming left V 1 base short and J 5 bases short, with 11 bases between. This CDR3 region has 14 residues. Germline-derived CDR1 and CDR2 are SGHTA and FQGNSA. The CDR3 loop is CASSLGVQAETQYF. CDR3 bases: TGTGCCAGCAGCTTAGGGGTGCAGGCGGAGACCCAGTACTTC.

This clonotype was seen at least ten times. The CDR3 DNA is TGCAGTGCTAGAGGGGACCAGAGCTCCTACGAGCAGTACTTC. It codes for CSARGDQSSYEQYF. J is TRBJ2-7 and V is TRBV20-1; either TRBD1 or TRBD2 may fit D (5 bases each). The germline V gene encodes CDR1 DFQATT and CDR2 SNEGSKA (reference sequence). Trimming cost V 1 base and J 0 bases, with 10 bases left between them. The CDR3 covers 14 residues.

V gene TRBV30 combines with J gene TRBJ2-2; D is ambiguous. CDR3 length: 11 amino acids. Germline values: CDR1 GTSNPN, CDR2 SVGIG (reference sequence). The germline V and J ends were trimmed by 3 bases and 4 bases, with 3 bases remaining between them. For the CDR3, the DNA is TGTGCCTGGAGACGCACCGGGGAGCTGTTTTTT. Protein sequence: CAWRRTGELFF.

This chain connects TRBV5-5 to TRBJ1-1; 9 bases are a match to TRBD1. Germline V gene sequence: CDR1 SGHKS, CDR2 YYEKEE (reference sequence). The CDR3 consists of 15 residues. The junction had 13 bases not matched to a gene; V was cut back by 3 bases and J by 10 bases. The CDR3 bases are TGTGCCAGCAGCTATGATCCGGGACAGGGATCCCCAGCTTTCTTT. Translation gives CASSYDPGQGSPAFF.

The chain links TRBV7-9 to TRBJ2-1, with D perhaps matching TRBD2 (5 bases). CDR1 and CDR2 from the germline V gene are SEHNR and FQNEAQ (reference sequence). CDR3 size: 13 residues. V lost 1 base and J 9 bases, leaving 10 bases between the germline ends. The chain's CDR3 is CASSLGRVGEQFF. CDR3 nucleotides: TGTGCCAGCAGCTTAGGGCGGGTCGGTGAGCAGTTCTTC.

In this sample, this clonotype turned up a few times. This sequence joins TRBV7-2 and TRBJ1-4; D gene uncertain. Germline V gives CDR1 SGHTA, CDR2 FQGNSA. Trimming cost V 6 bases and J 7 bases, with 15 bases left between them. The CDR3 is made up of 14 amino acids. As DNA, the CDR3 is TGTGCCAGCAGGGCCGGAGGGCGTCCTGAAAAACTGTTTTTT. It encodes CASRAGGRPEKLFF.

The sample holds many counts of this clonotype. The CDR3 protein is CASRGTGANYGYTF. CDR3 nucleotide sequence: TGTGCCAGCCGGGGGACAGGTGCCAACTATGGCTACACCTTC. The chain combines TRBV2 with TRBJ1-2; 8 nucleotides align to TRBD1. CDR1 is SNHLY and CDR2 is FYNNEI in the germline V gene. The V gene end was trimmed by 8 bases and the J gene end by 2 bases; junction bases not matched to a gene: 7. The CDR3 is 14 residues long.

This clonotype occurred many times. This chain uses TRBV7-2 with TRBJ1-3, with 7 bases aligning to TRBD1. The germline CDR1 and CDR2 sequences are SGHTA and FQGNSA. With V trimmed by 0 bases and J by 4 bases, 3 bases remained unmatched. The CDR3 loop spans 15 amino acids. The CDR3 is CASSLAGQDGNTIYF. For the CDR3, the DNA is TGTGCCAGCAGCTTAGCAGGACAGGACGGAAACACCATATATTTT.

This chain links TRBV30 with TRBJ2-5; D is perhaps TRBD2 (6 bases). Per the germline V gene, CDR1 is GTSNPN and CDR2 is SVGIG (reference sequence). V lost 0 bases and J lost 13, with 18 bases in between. This CDR3 comprises 13 residues. The CDR3 loop reads CAWSVSGGNQRYF. The CDR3 DNA reads TGTGCCTGGAGTGTAAGTGGCGGGAATCAGCGGTACTTC.

The rearrangement uses TRBV6-5 and TRBJ2-7; 9 nucleotides match TRBD1. With 8 bases clipped from V and 2 bases from J, the junction kept 10 bases outside the gene matches. CDR3 length: 15 amino acids. CDR1 and CDR2 (germline): MNHEY, SVGAGI. CDR3 amino acids: CASGPGTGLPYEQYF. For the CDR3, the DNA is TGTGCCAGCGGCCCCGGGACAGGGCTCCCCTACGAGCAGTACTTC.

This clonotype has ten or more counts. The CDR3 DNA reads as TGTGCCAGCAGCTTAGGGGACAGGGGGTACGAGCAGTACTTC. It translates to CASSLGDRGYEQYF. The chain has TRBV7-2 and TRBJ2-7; 11 bases agree with TRBD1. After removal of 1 base from V and 4 bases from J, the junction contained 0 bases not matched to a gene. CDR3 length: 14 residues. Per the germline V gene, CDR1 is SGHTA and CDR2 is FQGNSA.